This entry lists 21 T cell receptor beta chains sequenced from one sample in a study of CD8 T cells in Susac syndrome. Random hexamers were used to reverse transcribe an amount of about 0.45 to 1 ug RNA. TCRdb reprocessed the immunoSEQ multiplex PCR reads with MiXCR, giving one entry per CDR3 protein. This sample has hundreds of thousands of distinct CDR3 sequences, with 95% found just once. The sample was CD4+ T cells from PBMCs. These receptors were taken from a human donor with multiple sclerosis.

The V call is TRBV7-2, the J call TRBJ2-3; TRBD2 agrees at 13 bases. CDR1 and CDR2 (germline): SGHTA, FQGNSA. This CDR3 is 17 amino acids long. J was trimmed by 1 base and V by 5 bases; bases with no gene match: 6. The CDR3 is CASSPRLAGGRTDTQYF. The CDR3 region has the DNA TGTGCCAGCAGCCCACGACTAGCGGGGGGACGCACAGATACGCAGTATTTT. Using reference TRBV7-2 and TRBJ2-3 for the parts outside the CDR3, the full variable domain is GAGVSQSPSNKVTEKGKDVELRCDPISGHTALYWYRQSLGQGLEFLIYFQGNSAPDKSGLPSDRFSAERTGGSVSTLTIQRTQQEDSAVYLCASSPRLAGGRTDTQYFGPGTRLTVL.

This chain joins TRBV14 and TRBJ2-3; the D is unclear. The CDR3 has 14 amino acids. The V end was cut by 1 base, the J end by 4 bases, with 9 bases between. CDR1 SGHDN and CDR2 FVKESK come from the germline V gene. CDR3 sequence: CASSQARPPDTQYF. CDR3 sequence (DNA): TGTGCCAGCAGCCAAGCCCGACCCCCAGATACGCAGTATTTT.

The chain joins TRBV3-1 to TRBJ1-6; D not certain. Germline-derived CDR1 and CDR2 are LGHDT and YNNKEL (reference sequence). The CDR3 has 12 residues. V gave up 0 bases and J gave up 16 bases, with 10 bases separating them. This CDR3 reads CASSQDSQSLHF. CDR3 DNA sequence: TGTGCCAGCAGCCAAGATTCGCAGAGTCTCCACTTT.

The chain links TRBV5-1 to TRBJ2-1; TRBD2 is a possible D gene (5 bases). Germline V CDR1 and CDR2: SGHRS, YFSETQ. Trimming removed 0 bases at V and 0 bases at J, with 10 bases between. The CDR3 is made up of 16 amino acids. The CDR3 reads CASSLVLGSSYNEQFF. The CDR3 nucleotides are TGCGCCAGCAGCTTGGTCCTAGGGAGCTCCTACAATGAGCAGTTCTTC.

This rearrangement joins TRBV18 to TRBJ2-3, with 14 bases aligning to TRBD2. Per germline, CDR1 KGHSH and CDR2 LQKENI. The CDR3 sequence is 13 residues long. Trimming at V came to 4 bases and at J to 9 bases, leaving 0 bases not matched to a gene. DNA of the CDR3: TGTGCCAGCTCACGGACTAGCGGGGGGACGCAGTATTTT. Its translation is CASSRTSGGTQYF. Filled out from reference TRBV18 and TRBJ2-3, the complete variable domain reads NAGVMQNPRHLVRRRGQEARLRCSPMKGHSHVYWYRQLPEEGLKFMVYLQKENIIDESGMPKERFSAEFPKEGPSILRIQQVVRGDSAAYFCASSRTSGGTQYFGPGTRLTVL.

J is TRBJ1-1 and V is TRBV30; D unresolved. The germline V gene encodes CDR1 GTSNPN and CDR2 SVGIG (reference sequence). CDR3 length: 15 residues. V was pared by 7 bases and J by 1 base, with 19 bases between. The CDR3 DNA sequence: TGTGCCTCGAGAAACACCGAGTGGAGGAACACTGAAGCTTTCTTT. It specifies CASRNTEWRNTEAFF. The whole variable domain, filled in from reference TRBV30 and TRBJ1-1, reads SQTIHQWPATLVQPVGSPLSLECTVEGTSNPNLYWYRQAAGRGLQLLFYSVGIGQISSEVPQNLSASRPQDRQFILSSKKLLLSDSGFYLCASRNTEWRNTEAFFGQGTRLTVV.

The table lists this clonotype with a count of one. The chain joins TRBV3-1 to TRBJ1-2; 8 bases match TRBD1. The CDR3 runs to 16 residues. Germline trimming cut 4 bases from V and 2 bases from J; bases unmatched to any gene: 9. Germline V lookup: CDR1 LGHDT, CDR2 YNNKEL (reference sequence). CDR3 bases: TGTGCCAGCAGCCCCCTTCGGACAGGGTCGAACTATGGCTACACCTTC. It encodes CASSPLRTGSNYGYTF.

This clonotype has a handful of counts. CDR3 loop: CSVVVAYEQYV. DNA for the CDR3: TGCAGCGTTGTGGTAGCCTACGAGCAGTACGTC. The chain combines TRBV29-1 with TRBJ2-7; no definite D call. Germline V gene data show CDR1 as SQVTM and CDR2 as ANQGSEA. The CDR3 runs 11 residues. V was trimmed by 4 bases and J by 2 bases, leaving 6 bases between them.

J is TRBJ1-1 and V is TRBV5-1, with TRBD1 matching over 7 bases. CDR3 length: 14 residues. Looked up from germline, CDR1 is SGHRS and CDR2 is YFSETQ. After removal of 0 bases from V and 4 bases from J, the junction contained 3 bases not matched to a gene. This CDR3 is CASSLDRGGTEAFF. Written as DNA, the CDR3 is TGCGCCAGCAGCTTGGACAGGGGAGGCACTGAAGCTTTCTTT.

The chain combines TRBV3-1 with TRBJ1-6; D not resolved. The CDR3 covers 14 residues. V was clipped by 0 bases and J by 7 bases, with 7 bases between them. CDR1 LGHDT and CDR2 YNNKEL come from the germline V gene (reference sequence). CDR3 residues: CASSQEVRNSPLHF. The CDR3 DNA follows: TGTGCCAGCAGCCAAGAAGTCCGGAATTCACCCCTCCACTTT.

The V call is TRBV20-1, the J call TRBJ1-1; 7 nucleotides match TRBD1. The CDR3 runs to 10 residues. V was clipped by 4 bases and J by 10 bases; unmatched bases: 3. Per the germline V gene, CDR1 is DFQATT and CDR2 is SNEGSKA (reference sequence). CDR3 nucleotide sequence: TGCAGTGCTACAGGGGGAGCAGCTTTCTTT. Its protein is CSATGGAAFF.

The chain couples TRBV9 to TRBJ2-5; 9 nucleotides match TRBD2. This CDR3 is 16 amino acids long. CDR1 and CDR2 from the germline V gene are SGDLS and YYNGEE. The V segment lost 2 bases and the J segment 5 bases; nucleotides outside the gene matches: 10. Here the CDR3 DNA reads TGTGCCAGCAGCGTGGGGACTAGCACAATTGGGGAGACCCAGTACTTC. As protein: CASSVGTSTIGETQYF.

This chain joins TRBV29-1 and TRBJ2-5, with 7 bases aligning to TRBD1. The CDR3 extends over 14 amino acids. Per germline, CDR1 SQVTM and CDR2 ANQGSEA. The trim removed 4 bases at V and 5 bases at J, leaving 10 bases unmatched. The CDR3 nucleotides are TGCAGCGTTGCCCTTGACAGGGTGGTCGAGACCCAGTACTTC. Its translation is CSVALDRVVETQYF. Combining the CDR3 with reference TRBV29-1 and TRBJ2-5 gives the whole variable domain SAVISQKPSRDICQRGTSLTIQCQVDSQVTMMFWYRQQPGQSLTLIATANQGSEATYESGFVIDKFPISRPNLTFSTLTVSNMSPEDSSIYLCSVALDRVVETQYFGPGTRLLVL.

The V gene is TRBV27, the J gene TRBJ1-5; D gene uncertain. V lost 9 bases, J lost 5 bases, and 20 bases lay in between. This CDR3 is built from 15 residues. Germline V gene data show CDR1 as MNHEY and CDR2 as SMNVEV (reference sequence). CDR3 loop: CASRLYGKGHQPQHF. The CDR3 nucleotides are TGTGCCAGTCGTTTATACGGTAAGGGTCATCAGCCCCAGCATTTT.

This clonotype was detected once. The chain couples TRBV20-1 to TRBJ1-5; 8 positions match TRBD1. Germline V lookup: CDR1 DFQATT, CDR2 SNEGSKA (reference sequence). J lost 5 bases, V lost 6 bases, and 3 bases had no gene match. The CDR3 consists of 12 residues. CDR3 residues: CSAGQGYQPQHF. In DNA form, the CDR3 reads TGCAGTGCCGGACAGGGTTATCAGCCCCAGCATTTT.

The chain uses TRBV6-6 and TRBJ1-3; no firm D call. The germline V gene encodes CDR1 MNHNY and CDR2 SVGAGI (reference sequence). Deletions cut 8 bases from V and 4 bases from J, with 15 bases between. This CDR3 is built from 14 residues. CDR3 loop: CASGGHATGNTIYF. The DNA for the CDR3 is TGTGCCAGCGGTGGCCATGCGACGGGAAACACCATATATTTT.

The chain recombines TRBV30 with TRBJ1-1, with a possible D match to TRBD1 (6 bases). Trimming took 5 bases from V and 3 from J, leaving 13 bases between them. CDR3 length: 13 amino acids. Germline V CDR1 and CDR2: GTSNPN, SVGIG (reference sequence). The DNA for the CDR3 is TGTGCCTGGCTTCGTTCAGGGGACACTGAAGCTTTCTTT. The encoded protein is CAWLRSGDTEAFF.

The V and J genes are TRBV29-1 and TRBJ2-3; weak D call: TRBD1 (6 bases). The V end lost 4 bases, the J end lost 3 bases, and 11 bases lay between the germline ends. The CDR3 is 13 amino acids. From germline, CDR1 is SQVTM and CDR2 ANQGSEA. DNA of the CDR3: TGCAGCGTTGCACCTGACAGGACAGATACGCAGTATTTT. Translation gives CSVAPDRTDTQYF.

This clonotype appeared a few times. This chain joins TRBV12-3 or TRBV12-4 and TRBJ1-1; no definite D call. V lost 6 bases and J 2 bases, leaving 10 bases between the germline ends. CDR3 length: 13 amino acids. The CDR3 spells CASSLRGNTEAFF. The CDR3 nucleotides read TGTGCCAGCAGCTTGCGCGGAAACACTGAAGCTTTCTTT.

V gene TRBV20-1 combines with J gene TRBJ2-7, with 7 bases identical to TRBD1. V was pared by 0 bases and J by 6 bases, with 11 bases of the junction left unmatched. The CDR3 is 15 residues long. Germline V gene sequence: CDR1 DFQATT, CDR2 SNEGSKA (reference sequence). The CDR3 loop is CSARDIDRVRSEQYF. The CDR3 bases are TGCAGTGCTAGAGATATTGACAGGGTGCGCTCCGAGCAGTACTTC.

The chain combines TRBV20-1 with TRBJ1-5; D is unresolved. The CDR3 is 13 residues long. V was trimmed by 3 bases and J by 4 bases, leaving 10 bases between them. In germline, CDR1 is DFQATT, CDR2 SNEGSKA (reference sequence). The CDR3 nucleotides read TGCAGTGCTAGGGTGTCGGAAAATCAGCCCCAGCATTTT. It specifies CSARVSENQPQHF.